These 14 T cell receptor beta chains originate from one sample sequenced in a study of blood T cell repertoires in COVID-19. Sequencing used immunoSEQ multiplex PCR; TCRdb keeps in-frame clones, though not all of them. The sample holds hundreds of thousands of clones, 84% seen once. The sequenced sample was PBMCs or T cells enriched from blood (not recorded which). The receptors derive from a woman between 35 and 50 years old who had recovered from COVID-19.

This clone was found many times. The gene calls are TRBV11-2 and TRBJ1-1; unclear D gene. In germline, CDR1 is SGHAT, CDR2 FQNNGV. The CDR3 runs to 14 residues. Between the trimmed V and J ends, which lost 4 bases and 5 bases, there was a span of 14 bases. The CDR3 DNA reads as TGTGCCAGCAGCTCCCCTCGACGGGGTACTGAAGCTTTCTTT. This sequence encodes CASSSPRRGTEAFF.

The chain has TRBV29-1 and TRBJ2-7; 8 bases match TRBD1. The CDR3 is 14 amino acids. V lost 5 bases, J lost 3 bases, and 9 bases stayed unmatched. Germline assignment: CDR1 SQVTM and CDR2 ANQGSEA. CDR3 sequence reads: CSVWEDRVFYEQYV. Here the CDR3 DNA reads TGCAGCGTTTGGGAGGACAGGGTTTTCTACGAGCAGTACGTC.

As for this clone: This sample also contains other DNA sequences that code for the same CDR3. The gene calls are TRBV2 and TRBJ1-1; 9 bases match TRBD1. Germline V gene lookup returns CDR1 SNHLY and CDR2 FYNNEI. This CDR3 is built from 13 residues. Losses at the gene ends were 6 bases for V and 5 bases for J; bases not matched to a gene: 4. The CDR3: CASSRDRDTEAFF. DNA of the CDR3: TGTGCCAGCAGCCGGGACAGGGATACTGAAGCTTTCTTT.

A single count supports this clone. The CDR3 sequence: CASSLDRGNYGYTF. CDR3 DNA sequence: TGCGCCAGCAGCTTGGACAGGGGTAACTATGGCTACACCTTC. This chain joins TRBV5-1 and TRBJ1-2, with TRBD1 matching 7 bases. CDR1 is SGHRS, CDR2 YFSETQ, per germline. V lost 0 bases, J lost 1 base, and 0 bases stayed unmatched. The CDR3 has 14 residues.

The chain has TRBV27 and TRBJ2-7, with D possibly matching TRBD1 (5 bases). V lost 2 bases to trimming and J lost 0 bases, with 11 bases between them. Germline V gene sequence: CDR1 MNHEY, CDR2 SMNVEV (reference sequence). This CDR3 has 15 residues. The CDR3 here is CASSLKQGYSYEQYF. In nucleotides, the CDR3 is TGTGCCAGCAGTTTAAAGCAGGGTTACTCCTACGAGCAGTACTTC.

The chain has TRBV5-1 and TRBJ2-2; 8 bases map to TRBD2. CDR1 is SGHRS, CDR2 YFSETQ, per germline. J was trimmed by 5 bases and V by 4 bases; bases with no gene match: 10. The CDR3 length is 16 residues. The CDR3 nucleotides are TGCGCCAGCAGCCTAACGGGGGGGCGAAGGACCGGGGAGCTGTTTTTT. Its translation: CASSLTGGRRTGELFF. The full variable domain, rest sourced from reference TRBV5-1 and TRBJ2-2, is KAGVTQTPRYLIKTRGQQVTLSCSPISGHRSVSWYQQTPGQGLQFLFEYFSETQRNKGNFPGRFSGRQFSNSRSEMNVSTLELGDSALYLCASSLTGGRRTGELFFGEGSRLTVL.

This chain uses TRBV27 with TRBJ2-1; 12 nucleotides agree with TRBD2. The CDR3 loop spans 14 amino acids. The J segment lost 7 bases and the V segment lost 4 bases, leaving 2 bases of the junction unmatched. Germline lookup yields CDR1 MNHEY and CDR2 SMNVEV (reference sequence). CDR3 sequence (DNA): TGTGCCAGCAGTTCCGGGACTAGCGGGAATGAGCAGTTCTTC. Its protein is CASSSGTSGNEQFF.

This chain connects TRBV18 to TRBJ1-2, with 7 bases fitting TRBD1. The trim removed 5 bases at V and 2 bases at J, leaving 5 bases unmatched. The CDR3 spans 14 residues. Germline CDR1 reads KGHSH; CDR2 reads LQKENI. CDR3 sequence (DNA): TGTGCCAGCTCAGGACTGGACAGGAACTATGGCTACACCTTC. It codes for CASSGLDRNYGYTF.

J is TRBJ2-1 and V is TRBV6-2 or TRBV6-3; TRBD1 matches 7 bases. Germline lookup yields CDR1 MNHEY and CDR2 SVGEGT. V lost 6 bases, J lost 4 bases, and 9 bases stayed unmatched. The CDR3 runs to 15 residues. The CDR3 sequence: CASSPRDREYNEQFF. The DNA for the CDR3 is TGTGCCAGCAGCCCCCGAGACAGGGAATACAATGAGCAGTTCTTC.

CDR3 region: CASSISAAGYFGYTF. In nucleotides, the CDR3 is TGTGCCAGCTCTATTTCCGCGGCAGGGTATTTTGGCTACACCTTC. The chain couples TRBV27 to TRBJ1-2; the D gene is possibly TRBD1 (5 bases). Germline V lookup: CDR1 MNHEY, CDR2 SMNVEV (reference sequence). This CDR3 contains 15 residues. V shed 8 bases and J shed 7 bases, with 23 bases lying between them.

In this sample, this clone turned up a few times. V gene TRBV11-2 combines with J gene TRBJ2-7; 7 nucleotides line up with TRBD1. Germline CDR1 reads SGHAT; CDR2 reads FQNNGV. With 0 bases clipped from V and 7 bases from J, the junction kept 3 bases outside the gene matches. The CDR3 is 13 residues long. This CDR3 is CASSLETGREQYV. The CDR3 DNA sequence: TGTGCCAGCAGCTTAGAGACAGGGCGTGAGCAGTACGTC.

V is TRBV6-5 and J is TRBJ2-1, with TRBD2 matching over 8 bases. The CDR3 sequence is 15 residues long. Germline trimming cut 2 bases from V and 6 bases from J; bases unmatched to any gene: 6. Per the germline V gene, CDR1 is MNHEY and CDR2 is SVGAGI. CDR3 coding DNA: TGTGCCAGCAGTTACGGCCCAGCGGGGGTCAATGAGCAGTTCTTC. Protein: CASSYGPAGVNEQFF.

The gene calls are TRBV2 and TRBJ2-2; perhaps TRBD1 as D (6 bases). Germline V CDR1 and CDR2: SNHLY, FYNNEI. This CDR3 has 14 residues. The ends were cut back, 6 bases at V and 6 bases at J, with 14 bases in the middle. CDR3 nucleotides: TGTGCCAGCAGGCCTCAACAGGGTTCCGGGGAGCTGTTTTTT. Protein sequence: CASRPQQGSGELFF.

V is TRBV28 and J is TRBJ2-5; 7 positions agree with TRBD2. CDR3 size: 13 residues. After removal of 6 bases from V and 3 bases from J, the junction contained 4 bases not matched to a gene. Germline V gene sequence: CDR1 MDHEN, CDR2 SYDVKM. The chain's CDR3 is CASSGGREETQYF. CDR3 nucleotide sequence: TGTGCCAGCAGCGGTGGGAGGGAAGAGACCCAGTACTTC.